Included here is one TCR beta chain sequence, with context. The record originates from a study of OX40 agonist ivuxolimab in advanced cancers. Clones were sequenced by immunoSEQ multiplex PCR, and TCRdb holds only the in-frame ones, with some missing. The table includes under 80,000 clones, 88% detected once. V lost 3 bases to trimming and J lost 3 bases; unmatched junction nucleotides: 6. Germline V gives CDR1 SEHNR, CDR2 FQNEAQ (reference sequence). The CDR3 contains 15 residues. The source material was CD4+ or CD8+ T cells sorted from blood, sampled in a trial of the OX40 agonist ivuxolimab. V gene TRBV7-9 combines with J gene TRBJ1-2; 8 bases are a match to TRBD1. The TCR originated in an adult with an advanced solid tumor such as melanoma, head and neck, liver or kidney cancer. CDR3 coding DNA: TGTGCCAGCAGCTTGGCGGACAGGGTCTACTATGGCTACACCTTC. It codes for CASSLADRVYYGYTF. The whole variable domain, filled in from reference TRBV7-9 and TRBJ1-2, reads DTGVSQNPRHKITKRGQNVTFRCDPISEHNRLYWYRQTLGQGPEFLTYFQNEAQLEKSRLLSDRFSAERPKGSFSTLEIQRTEQGDSAMYLCASSLADRVYYGYTFGSGTRLTVV.